One sample yielded the 3 T cell receptor beta chains listed below, sequenced in a study of CD8 T cells in ankylosing spondylitis. TCRdb recomputed calls from the 5' RACE reads with MiXCR, one row per CDR3 protein. The table has approximately 110,000 distinct CDR3 sequences, around 24% seen once. Source material: synovial fluid, either unsorted or a sorted T cell fraction (not recorded which). These receptors were taken from a male donor with ankylosing spondylitis.

This clonotype showed up just once. V gene TRBV5-1 combines with J gene TRBJ2-5, with 9 bases fitting TRBD2. Germline CDR1 reads SGHRS; CDR2 reads YFSETQ. There are 14 residues in the CDR3. V trimming: 4 bases; J trimming: 4 bases; junction bases outside the gene matches: 5. This CDR3 is CASSLSGSGETQYF. Written as DNA, the CDR3 is TGCGCCAGCAGCCTTAGCGGGAGCGGAGAGACCCAGTACTTC. Full variable domain (rest looked up from reference TRBV5-1 and TRBJ2-5): KAGVTQTPRYLIKTRGQQVTLSCSPISGHRSVSWYQQTPGQGLQFLFEYFSETQRNKGNFPGRFSGRQFSNSRSEMNVSTLELGDSALYLCASSLSGSGETQYFGPGTRLLVL.

The chain combines TRBV7-9 with TRBJ2-3; D not certain. V lost 5 bases to trimming and J lost 6 bases, with 12 bases between them. This CDR3 comprises 13 residues. CDR1 and CDR2 (germline): SEHNR, FQNEAQ (reference sequence). Here the CDR3 reads CASSPIPQDTQYF. CDR3 DNA: TGTGCCAGCAGCCCCATACCTCAGGATACGCAGTATTTT.

The table lists this clonotype with a few counts. The chain combines TRBV25-1 with TRBJ2-5; D remains ambiguous. V lost 4 bases, J lost 5 bases, and 17 bases lay in between. Germline V gene data show CDR1 as MGHDK and CDR2 as SYGVNS. The length of the CDR3 is 15 residues. Here the CDR3 reads CASSGSRGELETQYF. The CDR3 DNA reads as TGTGCCAGCAGTGGATCTCGCGGAGAGTTGGAGACCCAGTACTTC.